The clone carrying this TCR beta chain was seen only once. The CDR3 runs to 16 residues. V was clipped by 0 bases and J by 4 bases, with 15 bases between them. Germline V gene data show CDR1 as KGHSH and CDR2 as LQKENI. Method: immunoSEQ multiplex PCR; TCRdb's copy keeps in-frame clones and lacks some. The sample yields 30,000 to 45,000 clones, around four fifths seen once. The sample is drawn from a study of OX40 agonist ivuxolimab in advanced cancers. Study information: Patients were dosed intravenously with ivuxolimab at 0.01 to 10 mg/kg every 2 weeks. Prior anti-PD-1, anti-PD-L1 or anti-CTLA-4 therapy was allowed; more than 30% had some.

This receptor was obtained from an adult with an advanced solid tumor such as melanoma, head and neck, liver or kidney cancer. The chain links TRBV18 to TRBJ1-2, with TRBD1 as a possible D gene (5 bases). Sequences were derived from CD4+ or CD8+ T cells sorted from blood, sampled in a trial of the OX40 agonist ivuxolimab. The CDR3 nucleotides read TGTGCCAGCTCACCACCGAATCAGGGTTGGTCCTATGGCTACACCTTC. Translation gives CASSPPNQGWSYGYTF. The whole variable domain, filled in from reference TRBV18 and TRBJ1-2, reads NAGVMQNPRHLVRRRGQEARLRCSPMKGHSHVYWYRQLPEEGLKFMVYLQKENIIDESGMPKERFSAEFPKEGPSILRIQQVVRGDSAAYFCASSPPNQGWSYGYTFGSGTRLTVV.